This section outlines one T cell receptor (beta chain) sequence together with its context. The data stem from a study of sequential checkpoint blockade in melanoma. Across the study: Arm A got nivolumab then ipilimumab; arm B the reverse, 1:1.

As for treatment: randomized to nivolumab then ipilimumab (arm A) or the reverse (arm B). DNA-damaging chemotherapy had not been given to any patient beforehand. Sorted cells were live CD3+CD8+, lacking CD19 and CD56, from PBMCs. Data came from immunoSEQ multiplex PCR; TCRdb stores just in-frame clones and leaves some out. The table records under 20,000 clones, around 82% of them present only once. Germline CDR1 and CDR2: MGHRA and YSYEKL. The junction had 7 bases not matched to a gene; V was cut back by 3 bases and J by 5 bases. The CDR3 is made up of 16 amino acids. This specimen consisted of CD8+ T cells sorted from blood (inferred from file names), obtained from a patient given nivolumab and ipilimumab in sequence. This TCR came from a human donor with melanoma. The chain joins TRBV4-1 to TRBJ1-6; 7 bases align to TRBD1. The chain's CDR3 is CASSHSPGQHNSPLHF. CDR3 DNA sequence: TGCGCCAGCAGCCATTCACCGGGACAGCATAATTCACCCCTCCACTTT.